This record covers a single TCR beta chain. Its antigen is undetermined. This sample is part of a study of T cell responses to AZD1222 COVID-19 vaccine. Trimming cost V 5 bases and J 8 bases; bases outside gene matches: 6. Germline V gene data show CDR1 as SEHNR and CDR2 as FQNEAQ (reference sequence). This CDR3 contains 14 residues. Second doses were pooled across both intervals (about 4 or about 12 weeks). Assay: immunoSEQ multiplex PCR; the TCRdb copy retains only in-frame clones and omits some. This table has approximately 140,000 clones, about nine tenths appearing once. General observations from the study: Donors were largely white British and mainly female; clonal diversity was possibly underestimated.

This sequence joins TRBV7-9 and TRBJ1-6; 7 bases map to TRBD1. The sequence was collected from an adult who received the AZD1222 COVID-19 vaccine. Sequenced material: peripheral blood, taken 28 days after the second AZD1222 dose. CDR3 sequence reads: CASSRQGAHSPLHF. The CDR3 nucleotides are TGTGCCAGCAGCCGACAGGGAGCACATTCACCCCTCCACTTT.